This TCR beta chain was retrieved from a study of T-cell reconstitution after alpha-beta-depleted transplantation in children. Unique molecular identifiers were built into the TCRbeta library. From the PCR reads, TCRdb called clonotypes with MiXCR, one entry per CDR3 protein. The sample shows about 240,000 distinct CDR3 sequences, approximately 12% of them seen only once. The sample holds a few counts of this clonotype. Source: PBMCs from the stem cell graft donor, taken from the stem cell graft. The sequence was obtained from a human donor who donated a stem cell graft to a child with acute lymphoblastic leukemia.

The CDR3 sequence is CASSRTSSSSTDTQYF. The CDR3 DNA is TGTGCCAGCAGCAGGACAAGTTCTTCTAGCACAGATACGCAGTATTTT. The V call is TRBV7-2, the J call TRBJ2-3; TRBD1 might be the D (5 bases). Germline V gives CDR1 SGHTA, CDR2 FQGNSA. Trimming left V 5 bases short and J 0 bases short, with 15 bases between. The CDR3 covers 16 residues.